This entry lists 2 T cell receptor beta chains sequenced from one sample in a study of T cell changes during pregnancy in multiple sclerosis. The assay was immunoSEQ multiplex PCR, and TCRdb's table has in-frame clones only and misses some. The profile shows about 50,000 clones, 90% to 95% of them singletons. The starting material was CD4+ T cells from peripheral blood mononuclear cells, obtained after pregnancy. Every receptor here comes from a female donor with multiple sclerosis, enrolled in a pregnancy study.

The CDR3 DNA follows: TGTGCCAGCAGCAAGGTACTTCAGCCGGGACAGGGGGCTTACGAGCAGTACTTC. Its translation: CASSKVLQPGQGAYEQYF. This chain uses TRBV21-1 with TRBJ2-7; TRBD1, the table's D call, lacks a check against the DNA. TRBV21-1 is annotated as a pseudogene. The CDR3 length is 18 residues.

This chain joins TRBV29-1 and TRBJ2-5; 9 positions match TRBD2. The CDR3 covers 16 residues. V was clipped by 2 bases and J by 6 bases; unmatched bases: 13. Germline V lookup: CDR1 SQVTM, CDR2 ANQGSEA. In nucleotides, the CDR3 is TGCAGCGTTGAAAAAGGCCTGGCGGGAGGGCCGCAGACCCAGTACTTC. Its protein product is CSVEKGLAGGPQTQYF.